The sequence of this TCR beta chain was determined in a study of CD8 T cells in ankylosing spondylitis (dated by TCRdb to 2016 to 2017). Context from the whole study: To find TCR variants linked to disease, the study profiled T cell receptor beta repertoires in ankylosing spondylitis patients and healthy donors. The full study cohort comprised around 25 ankylosing spondylitis patients and 110 or so healthy donors. Peripheral blood was sampled, and synovial fluid was additionally collected from ankylosing spondylitis patients.

The CDR3, from cysteine to phenylalanine, totals 16 residues. The sequence is cut down to CDR3 DNA, 48 bases in frame from base 1. The germline V gene encodes CDR1 LGHDT and CDR2 YNNKEL (reference sequence). Relative to germline, V is 3 bases shorter and J is 2 bases shorter, with 16 bases between their ends. Study-wide conclusions, independent of this receptor: The disease-linked clones were reported to be significantly enriched in matched synovial fluid samples from ankylosing spondylitis patients. In peripheral blood, the disease-linked clones were found at relatively low frequencies and had a CD8+ phenotype. A TCR beta motif of several highly homologous amino acid variants appeared characteristic of blood from ankylosing spondylitis patients. Some motif variants were previously reported in synovial fluid and blood of reactive arthritis patients, suggesting common disease-initiation mechanisms.

The sample was run on an Illumina HiSeq 2500. Quantitative 5'-RACE with molecular barcodes was used to prepare TCR beta libraries. Under the source paper's analysis protocol: A new computational method, built on a probabilistic model of VDJ rearrangement, was used to identify disease-linked TCR variants. In-frame beta chains were kept once TCRdb had trimmed the public reads at Q25 with fastp and called clones with MiXCR. Merged by CDR3 protein, the rows form single entries marked with the most common genes and DNA. Here the V and J calls rest on TCRdb's processing, not on the authors' analysis. Present in this sample are some 220,000 distinct CDR3 sequences, around 7.9% of which were seen just once. The ten top clones hold 14% of the sample. This clonotype was detected a few times. Which antigen it targets is not known. No base qualities exist here, and no much larger clone lies one base off it.

The chain is assembled from TRBV3-1 and TRBJ2-5; no confident D gene assignment can be made. What was sequenced was blood, either unsorted or a sorted T cell fraction (not recorded which). The sequence was collected from a male donor with ankylosing spondylitis. CDR3 reads: CASSQIPPSLQETQYF. The sequence in DNA is TGTGCCAGCAGCCAGATCCCCCCGTCCTTGCAAGAGACCCAGTACTTC.